These T cell receptor beta chains were read from a single sample in a study of beta chain features in type 1 diabetes. The data were produced by immunoSEQ multiplex PCR, yet TCRdb's version contains in-frame clones alone and is incomplete. Counted here are a few hundred thousand clones, over 9.5% occurring once; the ten biggest clones make up more than 0.015%. The sequencing sample was made of naive CD4+ T cells from blood. The receptors derive from a man younger than 35 in good health. Both conserved end residues are part of each CDR3. D genes are given only for firm matches. Clone size is given for some rows only: seen once, a few or many times, or a class if the clone is expanded.

>TRBV19|TRBJ2-3|few|TRBD1
TGTGCCAGTAGAATCGCTGGACAGGGGGCGAATACGCAGTATTTT
CASRIAGQGANTQYF
>TRBV7-6|TRBJ1-1|few|-
TGTGCCAGCAGAAGTCGAGCGAACACTGAAGCTTTCTTT
CASRSRANTEAFF
>TRBV5-1|TRBJ2-7|-|-
TGCGCCAGCAGCTTGGAAGTACTGAACTACGAGCAGTACTTC
CASSLEVLNYEQYF
>TRBV7-8|TRBJ2-7|few|TRBD2
TGTGCCAGCAGCCCCGGCGCAGTCAGGACTAGCGGAGCCTACGAGCAGTACTTC
CASSPGAVRTSGAYEQYF
>TRBV15|TRBJ2-3|-|-
TGTGCATCCAACACAGACCCGTATCAAGATACGCAGTATTTT
CASNTDPYQDTQYF
>TRBV28|TRBJ2-1|-|TRBD1
TGTGCCAGCAGTAGAGACAGGGGGCAGTTCTTC
CASSRDRGQFF
>TRBV7-9|TRBJ2-6|few|-
TGTGCCAGCCAGGCCCTCTCTGGGGCCAACGTCCTGACTTTC
CASQALSGANVLTF
>TRBV4-2|TRBJ2-2|few|TRBD2
TGTGCCAGCAGCCACCAACTAGCGGGAGATGGCACCGGGGAGCTGTTTTTT
CASSHQLAGDGTGELFF
>TRBV6-5|TRBJ2-1|few|TRBD1
TGTGCCAGCAGGGGACAGCTAACGAACGATGAGCAGTTCTTC
CASRGQLTNDEQFF
>TRBV5-1|TRBJ2-1|few|TRBD2
TGCGCCAGCAGCTCGGGACTAGCGGTTGCCAATGAGCAGTTCTTC
CASSSGLAVANEQFF
>TRBV2|TRBJ1-2|few|-
TGTGCCAGCAGTGAAGACCTGAAGAGAGGCTACACCTTC
CASSEDLKRGYTF
>TRBV7-3|TRBJ2-7|few|-
TGTGCCAGCAGCTTAAAGGGGGACAACTACGAGCAGTACTTC
CASSLKGDNYEQYF
>TRBV18|TRBJ2-5|few|-
TGTGCCAGCTCACCAAGGGGCCCGCACCAAGAGACCCAGTACTTC
CASSPRGPHQETQYF
>TRBV19|TRBJ1-1|-|TRBD1
TGTGCCAGTAGTATTTACAGGGGGACTGAAGCTTTCTTT
CASSIYRGTEAFF
>TRBV5-1|TRBJ1-1|-|-
TGCGCCAGCAGCTCTACAGGGTATGCAGCTTTCTTT
CASSSTGYAAFF
>TRBV11-1|TRBJ2-7|-|TRBD2
TGTGCCAGCAGTCGACTAGCGGGAGGCTCTGTCCACGAGCAGTACTTC
CASSRLAGGSVHEQYF
>TRBV7-3|TRBJ1-2|few|TRBD1
TGTGCCAGCAGCCCGGACAGGAACTATGGCTACACCTTC
CASSPDRNYGYTF